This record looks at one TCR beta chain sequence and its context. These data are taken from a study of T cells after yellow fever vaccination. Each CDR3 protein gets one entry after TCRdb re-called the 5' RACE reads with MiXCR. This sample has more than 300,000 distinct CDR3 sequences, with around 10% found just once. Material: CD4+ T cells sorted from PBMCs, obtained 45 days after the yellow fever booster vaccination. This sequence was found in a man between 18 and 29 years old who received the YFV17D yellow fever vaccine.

CDR3 residues: CASSEGTGGFYEQYF. The CDR3 DNA sequence: TGTGCCAGCAGTGAGGGGACAGGGGGATTCTACGAGCAGTACTTC. The rearrangement joins TRBV2 to TRBJ2-7; 11 bases fit TRBD1. Trimming removed 3 bases from V and 3 bases from J; junction bases left unmatched: 4. This CDR3 spans 15 amino acids. CDR1 SNHLY and CDR2 FYNNEI come from the germline V gene.